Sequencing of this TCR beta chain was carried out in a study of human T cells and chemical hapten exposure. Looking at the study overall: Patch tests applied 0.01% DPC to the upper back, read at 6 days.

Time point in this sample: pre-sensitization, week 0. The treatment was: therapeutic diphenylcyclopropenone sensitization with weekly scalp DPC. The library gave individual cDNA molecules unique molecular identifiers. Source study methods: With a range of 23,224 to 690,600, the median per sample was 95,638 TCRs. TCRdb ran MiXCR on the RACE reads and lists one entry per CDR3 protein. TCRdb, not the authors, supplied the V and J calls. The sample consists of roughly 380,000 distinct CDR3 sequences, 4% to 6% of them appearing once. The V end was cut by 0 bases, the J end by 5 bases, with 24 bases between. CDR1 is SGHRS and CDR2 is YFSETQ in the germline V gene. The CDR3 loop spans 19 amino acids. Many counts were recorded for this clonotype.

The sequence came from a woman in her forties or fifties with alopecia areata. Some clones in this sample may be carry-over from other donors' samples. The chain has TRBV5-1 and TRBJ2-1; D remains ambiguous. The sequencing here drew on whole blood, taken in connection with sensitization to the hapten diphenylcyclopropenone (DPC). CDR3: CASSLEWRPPRLSDNEQFF. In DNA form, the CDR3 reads TGCGCCAGCAGCTTGGAGTGGCGGCCCCCACGACTTAGTGACAATGAGCAGTTCTTC.